A selection of T cell receptor beta chains follows, all from one sample in a study of beta chain features in type 1 diabetes. Generated by immunoSEQ multiplex PCR, the TCRdb table keeps only in-frame clones and is missing some. The data hold approximately 470,000 clones, with about 29% observed a single time. The sequencing sample was made of naive CD4+ T cells from blood. Every receptor here comes from a man aged 18-30 years in good health. The CDR3 runs from the conserved cysteine through the conserved F or W. The D gene is left open where the match is weak. Clone size is given for some rows only: seen once, a few or many times, or a class if the clone is expanded.

j_call v_call d_call cdr3_length clone_size cdr3_nt cdr3_aa
TRBJ2-1 TRBV4-3 - 15 - TGCGCCAGCAGCCAAGAAGGGCTGGGATACAATGAGCAGTTCTTC CASSQEGLGYNEQFF
TRBJ2-5 TRBV15 - 14 - TGTGCCACCAGCAGCCGGAGCAGAAGGGAGACCCAGTACTTC CATSSRSRRETQYF
TRBJ2-7 TRBV30 TRBD1 14 - TGTGCCTGGAACCGGGACAGGCAAGGCCACGAGCAGTACTTC CAWNRDRQGHEQYF
TRBJ2-6 TRBV5-1 - 15 - TGCGCCAGCAGCTTGCTCAGCTCTGGGGCCAACGTCCTGACTTTC CASSLLSSGANVLTF
TRBJ1-1 TRBV7-2 - 14 - TGTGCCAGCAGCTTAGCGCGAGGGAACACTGAAGCTTTCTTT CASSLARGNTEAFF
TRBJ1-2 TRBV18 - 14 - TGTGCCAGCTCACCACCGGGGGTGCACAATGGCTACACCTTC CASSPPGVHNGYTF
TRBJ2-7 TRBV28 - 14 - TGTGCCAGCAGTTTCCCGCAGGGCCCCTACGAGCAGTACTTC CASSFPQGPYEQYF
TRBJ2-2 TRBV10-3 - 13 - TGTGCCATTATAGCAGCGGTCGCCGGGGAGCTGTTTTTT CAIIAAVAGELFF
TRBJ2-3 TRBV14 - 14 - TGTGCCAGCAGCAGTTTAGGACATACAGATACGCAGTATTTT CASSSLGHTDTQYF
TRBJ2-7 TRBV28 TRBD2 15 - TGTGCCAGCAGTTCCCCGGGACTAGCCCCTTACGAGCAGTACTTC CASSSPGLAPYEQYF
TRBJ2-7 TRBV7-9 TRBD1 15 - TGTGCCAGCAGCCCCGGACAGGGGAAAATCTACGAGCAGTACTTC CASSPGQGKIYEQYF
TRBJ1-1 TRBV6-6 - 14 - TGTGCCAGCAGTTGGAGGTCACCGAACACTGAAGCTTTCTTT CASSWRSPNTEAFF
TRBJ2-3 TRBV5-1 - 13 few TGCGCCAGCGGTGGGTGGAGCACAGATACGCAGTATTTT CASGGWSTDTQYF
TRBJ1-2 TRBV29-1 - 13 - TGCAGCGTGAACGTGGACAGAAACTATGGCTACACCTTC CSVNVDRNYGYTF
TRBJ2-1 TRBV7-3 - 14 few TGTGCCAGCAGCGCTCTAGGGGAATACAATGAGCAGTTCTTC CASSALGEYNEQFF
TRBJ2-7 TRBV5-1 - 13 few TGCGCCAGCAGCTTCGCAGGATCCTACGAGCAGTACTTC CASSFAGSYEQYF
TRBJ2-1 TRBV28 TRBD1 12 few TGTGCCAGCAGTTCCATGGACAGGGGTCCGTTCTTC CASSSMDRGPFF
TRBJ2-2 TRBV29-1 - 14 - TGCAGCGCCCTTCGCAGGGCGAACACCGGGGAGCTGTTTTTT CSALRRANTGELFF
TRBJ2-3 TRBV29-1 TRBD2 15 - TGCAGCGTTGAAGAAGCGGGGGTATGGACAGATACGCAGTATTTT CSVEEAGVWTDTQYF
TRBJ1-4 TRBV27 TRBD1 15 - TGTGCCAGCAGTTTATTTGGGACAGGGGATGAAAAACTGTTTTTT CASSLFGTGDEKLFF
TRBJ1-2 TRBV30 - 13 - TGTGCCTGGAGTCCCCGGGGAGTGGCTGGCTACACCTTC CAWSPRGVAGYTF
TRBJ2-7 TRBV30 - 14 - TGTGCCTGGAGACGCGCGGGGGCACCCTACGAGCAGTACTTC CAWRRAGAPYEQYF
TRBJ1-1 TRBV14 TRBD1 15 few TGTGCCAGCAGCCTGACGGACAGGCCAAACACTGAAGCTTTCTTT CASSLTDRPNTEAFF
TRBJ1-5 TRBV29-1 TRBD1 12 few TGCAGCGTTGGGGACAGGACGGAGGTCCAGCATTTT CSVGDRTEVQHF
TRBJ2-3 TRBV25-1 - 14 few TGTGCCAGCAGTGGCTTACACCCCACAGATACGCAGTATTTT CASSGLHPTDTQYF